The 31 T cell receptor beta chains below all came from one sample that was sequenced in a study of blood T cells in healthy people across ages. Combining a sample-barcoded 5' primer with a J-beta primer mix, a second PCR ran for 7 to 11 cycles. TCRdb independently ran MiXCR on the 5' RACE reads; one entry per CDR3 protein. Here the sample spans 550,000 to 750,000 distinct CDR3 sequences, around 21% being singletons. The sequenced sample consisted of blood. The receptors were gathered from a man in his 70s in good health.

This clonotype showed up just a few times. The rearrangement joins TRBV20-1 to TRBJ2-5; D ambiguous. The germline V and J ends were trimmed by 4 bases and 11 bases, with 17 bases remaining between them. Germline CDR1 DFQATT, CDR2 SNEGSKA (reference sequence). The CDR3 length is 12 residues. This chain's CDR3 is CSATANHPQQYF. The DNA for the CDR3 is TGCAGTGCTACGGCAAATCATCCCCAGCAGTACTTC.

In its sample, this clonotype was seen a few times. V usage is TRBV10-3 and J usage is TRBJ2-2; D gene ambiguous. Germline assignment: CDR1 ENHRY and CDR2 SYGVKD. The CDR3 extends over 14 amino acids. The V end was cut by 0 bases, the J end by 6 bases, with 8 bases between. The CDR3 nucleotides are TGTGCCATCAGTGAGTCTACCGGCGCCGGGGAGCTGTTTTTT. Translation: CAISESTGAGELFF.

The rearrangement links TRBV29-1 to TRBJ2-5; D is unclear. Germline V gene sequence: CDR1 SQVTM, CDR2 ANQGSEA. V lost 5 bases, J lost 1 base, and 11 bases lay in between. The CDR3 consists of 13 residues. The CDR3 spells CSVSRSVQETQYF. In DNA form, the CDR3 reads TGCAGCGTTTCTCGTTCAGTCCAAGAGACCCAGTACTTC.

A single count supports this clonotype. The chain recombines TRBV7-9 with TRBJ2-1; TRBD2 aligns across 9 bases. The CDR3 has 16 amino acids. Per the germline V gene, CDR1 is SEHNR and CDR2 is FQNEAQ (reference sequence). The V segment lost 2 bases and the J segment 10 bases; nucleotides outside the gene matches: 12. The CDR3 loop reads CASSLNAQLAGQEQFF. For the CDR3, the DNA is TGTGCCAGCAGCTTAAACGCTCAGCTAGCGGGACAAGAGCAGTTCTTC.

This sequence joins TRBV4-3 and TRBJ1-4, with a tentative D call TRBD1 (5 bases). Looked up from germline, CDR1 is LGHNA and CDR2 is YSLEER. Deletions cut 1 base from V and 5 bases from J, with 11 bases between. The length of the CDR3 is 15 residues. CDR3 coding DNA: TGCGCCAGCAGCCAAGTGGGGGACCTAAATGAAAAACTGTTTTTT. Translating it yields CASSQVGDLNEKLFF.

The table lists this clonotype with many counts. The chain couples TRBV28 to TRBJ2-5; 9 bases line up with TRBD1. The germline V gene has CDR1 MDHEN and CDR2 SYDVKM. V was pared by 6 bases and J by 1 base, with 12 bases of the junction left unmatched. The CDR3 extends over 17 amino acids. In DNA, the CDR3 is TGTGCCAGCAGGCGAGGGGACAGGGAAGGCTTCCAAGAGACCCAGTACTTC. This translates into CASRRGDREGFQETQYF. The whole variable domain, remainder taken from reference TRBV28 and TRBJ2-5, is DVKVTQSSRYLVKRTGEKVFLECVQDMDHENMFWYRQDPGLGLRLIYFSYDVKMKEKGDIPEGYSVSREKKERFSLILESASTNQTSMYLCASRRGDREGFQETQYFGPGTRLLVL.

This clonotype has just a few counts. The chain carries TRBV3-1 and TRBJ2-2; no definite D call. The germline gives CDR1 LGHDT, CDR2 YNNKEL (reference sequence). V gave up 0 bases and J gave up 2 bases, with 10 bases separating them. This CDR3 spans 16 amino acids. The CDR3 loop is CASSQDGPTNTGELFF. In nucleotides, the CDR3 is TGTGCCAGCAGCCAAGATGGGCCTACCAACACCGGGGAGCTGTTTTTT. Variable domain in full (rest from reference TRBV3-1 and TRBJ2-2): DTAVSQTPKYLVTQMGNDKSIKCEQNLGHDTMYWYKQDSKKFLKIMFSYNNKELIINETVPNRFSPKSPDKAHLNLHINSLELGDSAVYFCASSQDGPTNTGELFFGEGSRLTVL.

The chain has TRBV20-1 and TRBJ2-1, with 11 bases aligning to TRBD2. The germline CDR1 and CDR2 sequences are DFQATT and SNEGSKA (reference sequence). The CDR3 extends over 16 amino acids. The ends lost 2 bases at V and 7 bases at J; junction bases unmatched: 10. The CDR3: CSARLFGTSGLNEQFF. The CDR3 nucleotides are TGCAGTGCTAGACTTTTCGGGACTAGCGGTCTTAATGAGCAGTTCTTC.

This clonotype was observed a few times. V usage is TRBV3-1 and J usage is TRBJ1-2, with D perhaps TRBD1 (6 bases). V was pared by 1 base and J by 2 bases, with 11 bases between. Per germline, CDR1 LGHDT and CDR2 YNNKEL (reference sequence). There are 15 residues in the CDR3. The CDR3 sequence is CASSQVGQSNYGYTF. The CDR3 bases are TGTGCCAGCAGCCAAGTAGGACAGTCGAACTATGGCTACACCTTC. Looking up the rest from reference TRBV3-1 and TRBJ1-2 gives the full variable domain: DTAVSQTPKYLVTQMGNDKSIKCEQNLGHDTMYWYKQDSKKFLKIMFSYNNKELIINETVPNRFSPKSPDKAHLNLHINSLELGDSAVYFCASSQVGQSNYGYTFGSGTRLTVV.

This clonotype has a handful of counts. Written as DNA, the CDR3 is TGCAGCGTTGAGCGGGAGCGGGACAAGGAGACCCAGTACTTC. It codes for CSVERERDKETQYF. The gene calls are TRBV29-1 and TRBJ2-5; tentatively, D is TRBD2 (7 bases). The germline V gene encodes CDR1 SQVTM and CDR2 ANQGSEA. V was clipped by 3 bases and J by 5 bases, with 16 bases between them. The CDR3 length is 14 residues.

This chain joins TRBV6-1 and TRBJ2-5; D remains ambiguous. V was trimmed by 3 bases and J by 5 bases, leaving 13 bases between them. In germline, CDR1 is MNHNS, CDR2 SASEGT. CDR3 length: 14 residues. The CDR3 nucleotides read TGTGCCAGCAGTGACCCAGGTCGGTTGGAGACCCAGTACTTC. Protein: CASSDPGRLETQYF.

The chain joins TRBV29-1 to TRBJ1-1, with D uncertain. The V gene lost 5 bases and the J gene lost 1 base, with 8 bases spanning the gap. Per the germline V gene, CDR1 is SQVTM and CDR2 is ANQGSEA. There are 12 residues in the CDR3. Here the CDR3 reads CSVSQKNTEAFF. The CDR3 DNA is TGCAGCGTTTCGCAAAAGAACACTGAAGCTTTCTTT.

This clonotype showed up just a few times. The CDR3 loop reads CASSVGAPQETQYF. Written as DNA, the CDR3 is TGTGCCAGCAGCGTAGGAGCCCCACAAGAGACCCAGTACTTC. The V gene is TRBV9, the J gene TRBJ2-5; D unresolved. This CDR3 is built from 14 residues. Trimming took off 0 bases at V and 2 bases at J, with 8 bases between the two ends. Per the germline V gene, CDR1 is SGDLS and CDR2 is YYNGEE.

There are many counts of this clonotype. The chain carries TRBV6-5 and TRBJ2-3; D remains ambiguous. The length of the CDR3 is 13 residues. Germline V gene sequence: CDR1 MNHEY, CDR2 SVGAGI. The V gene lost 6 bases and the J gene lost 8 bases, with 15 bases spanning the gap. The CDR3 nucleotides read TGTGCCAGCAGCCCTTCCGGTAGTGCTACGCAGTATTTT. Amino acid sequence: CASSPSGSATQYF.

The J gene is TRBJ2-2, the V gene TRBV5-5; TRBD1 aligns across 10 bases. The CDR3 is made up of 17 amino acids. Germline CDR1 and CDR2: SGHKS and YYEKEE (reference sequence). After removal of 4 bases from V and 3 bases from J, the junction contained 9 bases not matched to a gene. Here the CDR3 DNA reads TGTGCCAGCAGCCCCCCCGGGACAGGGGTTCACACCGGGGAGCTGTTTTTT. It translates to CASSPPGTGVHTGELFF.

Concerning this clonotype itself: With a much larger clone just one base away, this may be a read error. V usage is TRBV5-1 and J usage is TRBJ2-5; the D is unclear. With the DNA end fitting TRBJ2-1 better, the J assignment may be wrong. Germline CDR1 is SGHRS and CDR2 is YFSETQ. The length of the CDR3 is 15 residues. This CDR3 reads CASSLAPATQETQFF. The DNA for the CDR3 is TGCGCCAGCAGCTTGGCCCCGGCGACCCAAGAGACCCAGTTCTTC.

The rearrangement joins TRBV9 to TRBJ2-1; the match to TRBD2 covers 13 bases. The V gene's germline CDR1 is SGDLS and CDR2 YYNGEE. CDR3 length: 16 residues. Germline trimming cut 0 bases from V and 9 bases from J; bases unmatched to any gene: 6. The CDR3 DNA follows: TGTGCCAGCAGCGTAGATGGACTAGCGGGAGTTGGTGAGCAGTTCTTC. Amino acids: CASSVDGLAGVGEQFF. The full variable domain, rest sourced from reference TRBV9 and TRBJ2-1, is DSGVTQTPKHLITATGQRVTLRCSPRSGDLSVYWYQQSLDQGLQFLIQYYNGEERAKGNILERFSAQQFPDLHSELNLSSLELGDSALYFCASSVDGLAGVGEQFFGPGTRLTVL.

The J gene is TRBJ2-5, the V gene TRBV5-1; D may match TRBD1 or TRBD2 (6 bases each). CDR1 and CDR2 (germline): SGHRS, YFSETQ. The CDR3 covers 15 residues. V lost 1 base to trimming and J lost 9 bases, with 19 bases between them. In DNA, the CDR3 is TGCGCCAGCAGCTTGACCAGGGGATCAGGGGAGGCCCAGTACTTC. Its translation is CASSLTRGSGEAQYF.

As to this clonotype: This sequence may be a read error, since a much larger clone differs from it by one base. V usage is TRBV4-1 and J usage is TRBJ1-4; 10 bases fit TRBD1. Germline-derived CDR1 and CDR2 are MGHRA and YSYEKL. This CDR3 region has 15 residues. The CDR3 sequence: CASSQDGTGDEKLLF. CDR3 nucleotide sequence: TGCGCCAGCAGCCAAGACGGGACAGGGGATGAAAAACTGCTTTTT.

The chain combines TRBV12-5 with TRBJ1-2; TRBD1 is a possible D gene (5 bases). Germline CDR1 LGHNT, CDR2 FRNRAP. Trimming removed 8 bases at V and 4 bases at J, with 14 bases between. The CDR3 spans 13 residues. The CDR3 DNA follows: TGTGCTAGTTTAAGGGACTCCACCTATGGCTACACCTTC. Its translation: CASLRDSTYGYTF.

The J gene is TRBJ2-1, the V gene TRBV10-3; 8 positions match TRBD2. The ends lost 2 bases at V and 4 bases at J; junction bases unmatched: 13. In germline, CDR1 is ENHRY, CDR2 SYGVKD. The CDR3 extends over 18 amino acids. As DNA, the CDR3 is TGTGCCATCAGTGAGCCGGGTACCACTAGCGGAGATTACAATGAGCAGTTCTTC. Translation gives CAISEPGTTSGDYNEQFF.

This clonotype was counted many times. The rearrangement joins TRBV15 to TRBJ1-2; 7 bases line up with TRBD1. V was pared by 0 bases and J by 5 bases, with 6 bases of the junction left unmatched. CDR3 length: 15 amino acids. CDR1 and CDR2 (germline): LNHNV, YYDKDF (reference sequence). This chain's CDR3 is CATSREDRDRYGYTF. In nucleotides, the CDR3 is TGTGCCACCAGCAGAGAGGACCGGGACAGATATGGCTACACCTTC. Complete variable domain (other parts from reference TRBV15 and TRBJ1-2): DAMVIQNPRYQVTQFGKPVTLSCSQTLNHNVMYWYQQKSSQAPKLLFHYYDKDFNNEADTPDNFQSRRPNTSFCFLDIRSPGLGDTAMYLCATSREDRDRYGYTFGSGTRLTVV.

This clonotype has more than one count but fewer than ten. This chain joins TRBV19 and TRBJ2-7; 10 positions match TRBD1. This CDR3 has 16 residues. The germline gives CDR1 LNHDA, CDR2 SQIVND (reference sequence). Losses at the gene ends were 2 bases for V and 5 bases for J; bases not matched to a gene: 9. CDR3 sequence (DNA): TGTGCCAGTAGTATATCGGGACAGGGGACTGGCGACGAGCAGTACTTC. Encoded protein: CASSISGQGTGDEQYF.

The chain combines TRBV4-3 with TRBJ2-6; D is undetermined. With 1 base removed from V and 12 bases from J, the gap between germline ends came to 4 bases. The CDR3 length is 11 residues. Looked up from germline, CDR1 is LGHNA and CDR2 is YSLEER. Written as DNA, the CDR3 is TGCGCCAGCAGCCAAGGCCCCGTCCTGACTTTC. Residues: CASSQGPVLTF.

Ten or more counts support this clonotype. The rearrangement uses TRBV7-9 and TRBJ1-4, with D unresolved. The germline V gene has CDR1 SEHNR and CDR2 FQNEAQ (reference sequence). The ends were cut back, 5 bases at V and 6 bases at J, with 16 bases in the middle. This CDR3 has 15 amino acids. The CDR3 sequence: CASSPTTDPDEKLFF. CDR3 nucleotides: TGTGCCAGCAGCCCCACCACGGACCCGGATGAAAAACTGTTTTTT. Variable domain in full (rest from reference TRBV7-9 and TRBJ1-4): DTGVSQNPRHKITKRGQNVTFRCDPISEHNRLYWYRQTLGQGPEFLTYFQNEAQLEKSRLLSDRFSAERPKGSFSTLEIQRTEQGDSAMYLCASSPTTDPDEKLFFGSGTQLSVL.

The CDR3 nucleotides are TGTGCCAGCAGTTTGGGGGTCGACTATGGCTACACCTTC. Protein: CASSLGVDYGYTF. J is TRBJ1-2 and V is TRBV12-3 or TRBV12-4; possibly TRBD1 for D (5 bases). The CDR3 is made up of 13 amino acids. V shed 3 bases and J shed 3 bases, with 8 bases lying between them.

Worth noting for this clonotype: One junction end disagrees with the germline gene, perhaps due to a read error. The chain joins TRBV20-1 to TRBJ2-5; D remains ambiguous. The CDR3 totals 13 residues. The germline V gene encodes CDR1 DFQATT and CDR2 SNEGSKA (reference sequence). The CDR3 region is CSARAPERKTLYF. As DNA, the CDR3 is TGCAGTGCTAGAGCCCCGGAAAGGAAGACCCTGTACTTC.

CDR3 nucleotides: TGTGCCAGCAGCTTAGGAGGGGCGGAGTACTACGAGCAGTACTTC. Translated: CASSLGGAEYYEQYF. This rearrangement joins TRBV7-2 to TRBJ2-5; either TRBD1 or TRBD2 may fit D (5 bases each). The tail of the sequence fits TRBJ2-7 better, so the J call may be wrong. The CDR3 is 15 residues long. Germline V lookup: CDR1 SGHTA, CDR2 FQGNSA.

A word on this clonotype: The CDR3 does not close with the conserved phenylalanine or tryptophan, likely indicating a read error. V is TRBV12-3 or TRBV12-4 and J is TRBJ2-3; D is perhaps TRBD1 (5 bases). The CDR3 is 16 residues long. The V and J ends lost 4 bases and 1 base respectively, with 15 bases between them. This chain's CDR3 is CASSSGQRVGTDTQYS. CDR3 DNA: TGTGCCAGCAGTTCCGGACAACGGGTCGGCACAGATACGCAGTATTCC.

The gene calls are TRBV7-9 and TRBJ2-5; weak D call: TRBD2 (5 bases). Matching the DNA end better, TRBJ2-1 makes the J call doubtful. The CDR3 extends over 12 amino acids. Germline V gives CDR1 SEHNR, CDR2 FQNEAQ (reference sequence). CDR3: CATETGFNEQFF. In DNA form, the CDR3 reads TGTGCCACGGAGACGGGGTTCAATGAGCAGTTCTTC.

The rearrangement links TRBV20-1 to TRBJ2-1; D is ambiguous. There are 12 residues in the CDR3. Trimming cost V 0 bases and J 4 bases, with 4 bases left between them. CDR1 is DFQATT and CDR2 is SNEGSKA in the germline V gene (reference sequence). The CDR3 here is CSARDYYNEQFF. DNA for the CDR3: TGCAGTGCTAGAGACTATTACAATGAGCAGTTCTTC.